This T cell receptor beta chain was observed in a study of blood T cell repertoires in COVID-19. Study background: Some COVID-19 samples were acute and others convalescent; all came from the United States, Italy and Spain.

Authors' data handling: From reference gene primer amplification, estimates of nucleated cell counts were derived. Produced via immunoSEQ multiplex PCR; TCRdb's table is partial and in-frame only. The V and J calls and clone size are taken from that table; D and trimming were inferred from the DNA. The repertoire holds fewer than 350,000 clones, with around 90% as singletons. The CDR3 contains 13 residues. V was pared by 6 bases and J by 3 bases, with 11 bases between. In terms of age and location, participants ranged from about 18 to 95 years and lived in under 30 US areas. Donors in Cohort 3 counted as recovered after two negative PCRs, clearance, or symptom resolution.

J is TRBJ1-2 and V is TRBV12-3 or TRBV12-4; D is possibly TRBD1 (6 bases). Sample: PBMCs or T cells enriched from blood (not recorded which). The TCR sequence derives from a man in his fifties or sixties who had recovered from COVID-19. CDR3 bases: TGTGCCAGCAGAACACAGGGAGACTATGGCTACACCTTC. Protein product: CASRTQGDYGYTF.